This entry features one T cell receptor beta chain sequence. This record comes from a study of blood T cell repertoires in COVID-19. Study context: The study drew acute and convalescent COVID-19 samples from the United States, Italy and Spain. T cells, B-cell-depleted T cells, or PBMCs supplied cDNA or gDNA.

The germline gives CDR1 SEHNR, CDR2 FQNEAQ (reference sequence). The CDR3 has 15 residues. J was trimmed by 2 bases and V by 4 bases; bases with no gene match: 4. How the authors handled the data: Reference gene primers were amplified, and this amplification served to estimate nucleated cell counts. The repertoire was sequenced with immunoSEQ multiplex PCR; TCRdb's copy has only in-frame clones and lacks some. V, J and clone size derive from that table, while D and trimming were established from the DNA sequence. The sample holds about 55,000 clones, 75% to 95% seen once. The specimen sequenced was peripheral blood. The chain carries TRBV7-9 and TRBJ1-3, with 8 bases aligning to TRBD1. This TCR came from a man over 45 with active COVID-19. DNA for the CDR3: TGTGCCAGCAGCTCTCAGGGGGCGGCTGGAAACACCATATATTTT. Translating it yields CASSSQGAAGNTIYF.